These T cell receptor beta chains were read from a single sample in a study of cytomegalovirus exposure and HLA in healthy donors. The table came from immunoSEQ multiplex PCR; TCRdb's copy has only in-frame clones and leaves some out. The profile covers tens of thousands of clones, with approximately 80% appearing a single time and roughly 1.5% taken by the ten largest. Material: PBMCs. The receptors were gathered from a female donor in good health and CMV-seronegative. CDR3s include the opening cysteine and the closing phenylalanine or tryptophan.

TRBV27	TRBJ2-7	CASSFSGVPYEQYF
TRBV2	TRBJ1-5	CASSESRGNQPQHF
TRBV19	TRBJ2-7	CASRQGGTYEQYF
TRBV4-2	TRBJ1-3	CASSQGLLSGNTIYF
TRBV30	TRBJ2-7	CAWSTPGTGTYEQYF
TRBV4-1	TRBJ1-5	CASSPELGHGQPQHF
TRBV6-1	TRBJ1-1	CASRTVNTEAFF
TRBV19	TRBJ1-2	CASSVSPVYGYTF
TRBV5-5	TRBJ1-1	CASSSPGGEGNTEAFF
TRBV19	TRBJ1-3	CASSIVGGTGNTIYF
TRBV5-1	TRBJ2-2	CASSQAQANTGELFF
TRBV7-3	TRBJ2-5	CASSLGGPQETQYF
TRBV5-1	TRBJ2-7	CASSWPGVYEQYF
TRBV5-6	TRBJ1-2	CASNYPGQEWYGYTF
TRBV25-1	TRBJ1-5	CASSAKTGYSNQPQHF
TRBV25-1	TRBJ1-4	CASSEWSRGLEKLFF
TRBV7-2	TRBJ1-1	CASSSGPTGGTEAFF
TRBV7-9	TRBJ2-2	CASSRGTGELFF
TRBV5-8	TRBJ2-7	CASSLGEKSYEQYF
TRBV11-3	TRBJ2-1	CASSSGQGTNEQFF
TRBV10-2	TRBJ1-5	CASSDVHQPQHF
TRBV5-1	TRBJ2-5	CASSSRPSDFNLGETQYF
TRBV27	TRBJ2-5	CASSPGLAGGQETQYF
TRBV2	TRBJ2-3	CASSGGGTDTQYF
TRBV6-5	TRBJ2-5	CASSYRGSQETQYF
TRBV10-3	TRBJ1-6	CAISEDRLNSPLHF
TRBV5-6	TRBJ2-3	CASSNAMDRGRNTQYF
TRBV11-2	TRBJ1-6	CASSTGGLNSPLHF
TRBV7-2	TRBJ2-7	CASSYTGSYEQYF
TRBV7-2	TRBJ1-5	CASSFQGDQPQHF
TRBV6-6	TRBJ1-1	CASSSTGAPNTEAFF
TRBV5-1	TRBJ2-3	CASSLAGGLPTDTQYF
TRBV14	TRBJ1-3	CASSHLTKTGIGNTIYF
TRBV7-2	TRBJ2-5	CASSRTSGGSGETQYF
TRBV5-1	TRBJ2-3	CASSLVGGVTDTQYF
TRBV10-2	TRBJ1-2	CATQARGGPYGYTF